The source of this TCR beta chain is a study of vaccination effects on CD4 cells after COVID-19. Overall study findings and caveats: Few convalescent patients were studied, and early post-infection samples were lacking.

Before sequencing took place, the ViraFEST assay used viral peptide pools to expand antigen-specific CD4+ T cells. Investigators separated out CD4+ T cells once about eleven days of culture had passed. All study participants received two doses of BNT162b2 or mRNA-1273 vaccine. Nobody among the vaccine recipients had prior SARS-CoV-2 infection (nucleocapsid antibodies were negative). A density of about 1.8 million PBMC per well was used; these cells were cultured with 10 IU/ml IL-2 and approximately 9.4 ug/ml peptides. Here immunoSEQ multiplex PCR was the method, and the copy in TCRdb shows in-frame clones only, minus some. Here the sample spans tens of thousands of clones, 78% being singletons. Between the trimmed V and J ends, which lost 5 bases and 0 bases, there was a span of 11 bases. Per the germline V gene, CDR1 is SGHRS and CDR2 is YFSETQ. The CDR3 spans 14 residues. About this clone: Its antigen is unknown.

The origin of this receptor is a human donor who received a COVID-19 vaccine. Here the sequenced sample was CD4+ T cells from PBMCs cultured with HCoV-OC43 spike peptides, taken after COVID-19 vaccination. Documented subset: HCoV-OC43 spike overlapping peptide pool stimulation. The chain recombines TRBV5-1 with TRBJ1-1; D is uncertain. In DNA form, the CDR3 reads TGCGCCAGCAGGCCCTCTCCGGTGAACACTGAAGCTTTCTTT. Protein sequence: CASRPSPVNTEAFF.